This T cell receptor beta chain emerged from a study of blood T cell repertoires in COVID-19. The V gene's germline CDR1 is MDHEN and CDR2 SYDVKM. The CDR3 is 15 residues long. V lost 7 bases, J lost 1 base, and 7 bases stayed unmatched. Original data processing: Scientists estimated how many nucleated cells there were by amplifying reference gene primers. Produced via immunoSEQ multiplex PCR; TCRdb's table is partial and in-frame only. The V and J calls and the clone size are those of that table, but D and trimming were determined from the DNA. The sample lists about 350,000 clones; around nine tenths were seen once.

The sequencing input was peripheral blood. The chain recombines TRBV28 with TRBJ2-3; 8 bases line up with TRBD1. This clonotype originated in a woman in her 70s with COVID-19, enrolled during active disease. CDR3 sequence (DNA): TGTGCCAGCAATGTACCGGGACAGGGCACAGATACGCAGTATTTT. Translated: CASNVPGQGTDTQYF.